This T cell receptor (beta chain) was retrieved from a study of CD8+CD57+ T cells in acquired aplastic anemia. This clonotype was counted ten times or more. The use of genomic DNA as template underpinned the TCR beta VDJ and CDR3 profiling. TCRdb re-called the reads with MiXCR, one entry per CDR3 protein. The data show 150,000 to 200,000 distinct CDR3 sequences, roughly 50% seen once. Those patients picked for sequencing had displayed CD8+CD57+ cell expansion on flow cytometry. With 4 bases removed from V and 7 bases from J, the gap between germline ends came to 12 bases. The CDR3 consists of 14 residues. Germline V gene data show CDR1 as SGDLS and CDR2 as YYNGEE.

The TCR comes from a human donor with aplastic anemia. This chain uses TRBV9 with TRBJ1-6; tentative D call: TRBD1 (6 bases). Sequenced input: sorted CD4+, CD8+, or CD8+CD57+ T cells (not recorded which) from PBMCs. The CDR3 reads CASSLRQANSPLHF. CDR3 DNA: TGTGCCAGCAGCTTACGACAGGCCAATTCACCCCTCCACTTT.